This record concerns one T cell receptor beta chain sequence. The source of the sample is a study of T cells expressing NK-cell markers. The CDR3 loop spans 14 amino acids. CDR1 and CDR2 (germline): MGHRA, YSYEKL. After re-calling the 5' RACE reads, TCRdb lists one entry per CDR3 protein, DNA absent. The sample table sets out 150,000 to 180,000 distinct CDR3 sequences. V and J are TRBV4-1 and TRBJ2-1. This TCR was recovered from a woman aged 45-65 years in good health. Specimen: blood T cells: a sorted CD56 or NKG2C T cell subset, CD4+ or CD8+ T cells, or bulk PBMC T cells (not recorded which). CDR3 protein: CASSQGSLGNEQFF.